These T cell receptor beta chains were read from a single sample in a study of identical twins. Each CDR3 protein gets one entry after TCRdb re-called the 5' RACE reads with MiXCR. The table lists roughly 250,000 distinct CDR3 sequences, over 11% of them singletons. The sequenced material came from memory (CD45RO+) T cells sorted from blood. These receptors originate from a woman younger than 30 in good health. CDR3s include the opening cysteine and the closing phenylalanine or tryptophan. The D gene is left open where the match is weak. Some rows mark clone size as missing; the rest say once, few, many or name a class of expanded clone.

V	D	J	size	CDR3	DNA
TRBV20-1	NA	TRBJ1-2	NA	CSASGGGYGYTF	TGCAGTGCTAGTGGGGGAGGCTATGGCTACACCTTC
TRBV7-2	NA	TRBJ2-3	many	CASSLALIHGRPDTQYF	TGTGCCAGCAGCTTAGCCCTGATACACGGGAGACCAGATACGCAGTATTTT
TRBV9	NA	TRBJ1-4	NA	CASSVRVDNEKLFF	TGTGCCAGCAGCGTCAGGGTCGATAATGAAAAACTGTTTTTT
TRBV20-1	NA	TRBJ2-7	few	CSARSGLGSSFPYEQYF	TGCAGTGCTAGATCCGGCCTGGGGTCGAGTTTCCCCTACGAGCAGTACTTC
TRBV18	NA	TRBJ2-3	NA	CASSQPGLYLSWGTDTQYF	TGTGCCAGCTCCCAACCGGGACTCTATCTCTCGTGGGGCACAGATACGCAGTATTTT
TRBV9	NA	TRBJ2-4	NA	CASSMTGRQNIQYF	TGTGCCAGCAGCATGACAGGGAGGCAAAACATTCAGTACTTC
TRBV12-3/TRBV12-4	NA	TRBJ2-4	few	CASSPPPSTGKNIQYF	TGTGCCAGCAGTCCCCCCCCTAGTACGGGCAAAAACATTCAGTACTTC
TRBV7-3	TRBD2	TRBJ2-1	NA	CASSPGLGFEQFF	TGTGCCAGCAGCCCGGGACTAGGGTTTGAGCAGTTCTTC
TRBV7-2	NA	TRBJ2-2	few	CASSPGGRQGDAKLFF	TGTGCCAGCAGCCCGGGGGGGAGACAGGGTGACGCGAAGCTGTTTTTT
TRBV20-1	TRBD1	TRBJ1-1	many	CSARGQGHTEAFF	TGCAGTGCCCGGGGACAGGGACACACTGAAGCTTTCTTT
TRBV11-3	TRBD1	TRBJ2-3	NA	CASSTAGQGSDTQYF	TGTGCCAGCAGCACCGCGGGACAGGGGTCAGATACGCAGTATTTT
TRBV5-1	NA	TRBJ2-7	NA	CASSKGTGYYEQYF	TGCGCCAGCAGCAAGGGAACAGGTTACTACGAGCAGTACTTC
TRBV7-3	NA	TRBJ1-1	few	CASSRLGADTEAFF	TGTGCCAGCAGCCGCTTAGGGGCAGACACTGAAGCTTTCTTT
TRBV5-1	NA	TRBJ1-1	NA	CASSPTGISVWTEAFF	TGCGCCAGCAGCCCAACAGGGATCTCGGTATGGACTGAAGCTTTCTTT
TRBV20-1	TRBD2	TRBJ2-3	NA	CSAGGGNTDTQYF	TGCAGCGCCGGCGGGGGAAACACAGATACGCAGTATTTT
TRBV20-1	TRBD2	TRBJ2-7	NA	CSARDGSGDEQYF	TGCAGTGCTAGGGACGGGAGCGGGGATGAGCAGTACTTC
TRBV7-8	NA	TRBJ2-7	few	CASSSGVPKLGQHYEQYF	TGTGCCAGCAGCAGCGGGGTCCCTAAACTGGGACAGCATTACGAGCAGTACTTC
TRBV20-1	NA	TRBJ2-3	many	CSARAPGPGQYF	TGCAGTGCTAGAGCCCCCGGTCCAGGGCAGTATTTT
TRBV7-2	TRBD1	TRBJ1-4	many	CASSPKDRGQLFF	TGTGCCAGCAGCCCCAAGGACAGGGGGCAACTGTTTTTT
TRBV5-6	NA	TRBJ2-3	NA	CASSLKMGGSSTDTQYF	TGTGCCAGCAGCCTCAAAATGGGGGGATCTAGCACAGATACGCAGTATTTT
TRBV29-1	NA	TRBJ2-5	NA	CSVGEWEETQYF	TGCAGCGTTGGGGAGTGGGAAGAGACCCAGTACTTC
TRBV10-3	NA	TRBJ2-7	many	CAISASGNEQYF	TGTGCCATCAGTGCGTCGGGGAACGAGCAGTACTTC
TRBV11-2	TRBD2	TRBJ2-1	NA	CASSLLGLAVNEQFF	TGTGCCAGCAGCTTATTGGGACTAGCGGTTAATGAGCAGTTCTTC
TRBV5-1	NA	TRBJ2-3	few	CASSFQGSDTQYF	TGCGCCAGCAGCTTTCAGGGGTCAGATACGCAGTATTTT
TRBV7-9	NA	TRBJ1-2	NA	CASDRQRGDVDYGYTF	TGTGCCAGCGACCGGCAACGTGGGGACGTTGACTATGGCTACACCTTC
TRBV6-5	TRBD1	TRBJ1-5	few	CASSYRDRAPDQPQHF	TGTGCCAGCAGTTACAGAGACAGGGCCCCCGATCAGCCCCAGCATTTT
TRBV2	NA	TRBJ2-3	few	CASAQEVTDTQYF	TGTGCCAGCGCTCAGGAGGTCACAGATACGCAGTATTTT
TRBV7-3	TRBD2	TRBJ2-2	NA	CASSPSRSPGGASGELFF	TGTGCCAGCAGCCCGTCACGCTCCCCCGGGGGGGCCTCCGGGGAGCTGTTTTTT
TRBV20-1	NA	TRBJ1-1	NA	CSARPAQGSTEAFF	TGCAGTGCTAGACCCGCCCAGGGTAGTACTGAAGCTTTCTTT
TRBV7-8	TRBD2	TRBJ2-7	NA	CASSLRSQREGNEQYF	TGTGCCAGCAGCTTAAGAAGCCAGCGGGAGGGGAACGAGCAGTACTTC
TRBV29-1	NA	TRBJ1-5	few	CSVVEGTLDQPQHF	TGCAGCGTTGTGGAAGGCACCCTAGATCAGCCCCAGCATTTT
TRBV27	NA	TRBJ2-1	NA	CASRVGGAYNEQFF	TGTGCCAGCAGGGTAGGGGGGGCCTACAATGAGCAGTTCTTC
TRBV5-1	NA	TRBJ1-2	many	CASSQEYGYTF	TGCGCCAGCAGCCAAGAGTATGGCTACACCTTC
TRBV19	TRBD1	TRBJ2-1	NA	CASSSGQGNNEQFF	TGTGCCAGTAGTTCGGGACAGGGGAACAATGAGCAGTTCTTC
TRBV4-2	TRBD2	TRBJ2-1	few	CASSQETSGGSKFF	TGTGCCAGCAGCCAAGAGACTAGCGGGGGGTCGAAATTCTTC
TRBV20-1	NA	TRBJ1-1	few	CSARNRASTEAFF	TGCAGTGCTAGAAACAGGGCGAGCACTGAAGCTTTCTTT
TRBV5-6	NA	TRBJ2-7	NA	CASSWETRDEQYF	TGTGCCAGCAGCTGGGAGACACGCGACGAGCAGTACTTC
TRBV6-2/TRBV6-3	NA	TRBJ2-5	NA	CASSYGREETQYF	TGTGCCAGCAGTTATGGTCGGGAAGAGACCCAGTACTTC
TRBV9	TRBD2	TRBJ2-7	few	CASSVTSVSYEQYF	TGTGCCAGCAGCGTGACTAGCGTATCCTACGAGCAGTACTTC
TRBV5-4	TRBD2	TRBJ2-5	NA	CASSESGSETQYF	TGTGCCAGCAGCGAAAGCGGGAGTGAGACCCAGTACTTC
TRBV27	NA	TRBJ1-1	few	CASSLEPRNTEAFF	TGTGCCAGCAGTTTAGAGCCGAGGAACACTGAAGCTTTCTTT
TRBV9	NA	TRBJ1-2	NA	CASSVLSSNYGYTF	TGTGCCAGCAGCGTCCTCTCGAGTAACTATGGCTACACCTTC
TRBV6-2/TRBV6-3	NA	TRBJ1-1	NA	CASSGHTEAFF	TGTGCCAGCAGCGGACATACTGAAGCTTTCTTT